The 7 T cell receptor beta chains below come from one sample, sequenced in a study of vaccination and CD4 T cells after COVID-19. These TCRs' antigens remain unknown. Treatment of the sample: roughly ten-day PBMC culture with coronavirus spike peptide pools or control peptides (ViraFEST assay). Cultured CD4+ T-cell DNA underwent Oncomine TCR Beta short-read sequencing. MiXCR, run by TCRdb on the PCR reads, gives a single entry per CDR3 protein. The sample consists of about 14,000 distinct CDR3 sequences, roughly 30% of them appearing once. Sequencing used CD4+ T cells from blood, cultured in vitro, obtained after SARS-CoV-2 vaccination. Receptor source: a human donor who had recovered from COVID-19.

A few counts support this clonotype. The chain employs TRBV25-1 and TRBJ1-1; 7 bases are shared with TRBD1. With 5 bases clipped from V and 2 bases from J, the junction kept 5 bases outside the gene matches. The CDR3 consists of 14 residues. Per the germline V gene, CDR1 is MGHDK and CDR2 is SYGVNS. In DNA, the CDR3 is TGTGCCAGCAGTCCCCACAGGGGTAACACTGAAGCTTTCTTT. Amino acids: CASSPHRGNTEAFF.

This clonotype has more than one count but fewer than ten. The chain is built from TRBV27 and TRBJ1-5, with D possibly TRBD1 on 6 matching bases. V was pared by 6 bases and J by 2 bases, with 14 bases between. This CDR3 is built from 15 residues. Per the germline V gene, CDR1 is MNHEY and CDR2 is SMNVEV (reference sequence). The CDR3 here is CASSSQGLGNQPQHF. CDR3 DNA sequence: TGTGCCAGCAGCTCACAGGGTCTGGGCAATCAGCCCCAGCATTTT.

This chain links TRBV18 with TRBJ2-7; 8 nucleotides match TRBD2. In germline, CDR1 is KGHSH, CDR2 LQKENI. V shed 3 bases, J shed 5 bases, and the junction held 6 bases outside the gene matches. CDR3 length equals 14 residues. This CDR3 reads CASSPGLEKNEQYF. The CDR3 DNA reads TGTGCCAGCTCACCGGGACTAGAGAAGAACGAGCAGTACTTC.

The V gene is TRBV28, the J gene TRBJ1-1; TRBD1 matches at 8 bases. V dropped 6 bases and J dropped 5; count of bases not matched to a gene: 11. The CDR3 contains 15 residues. CDR1 and CDR2 from the germline V gene are MDHEN and SYDVKM. This chain's CDR3 is CASSSTGGRGTEAFF. The CDR3 DNA reads as TGTGCCAGCAGCAGCACAGGGGGAAGGGGTACTGAAGCTTTCTTT.

The chain couples TRBV12-3 or TRBV12-4 to TRBJ1-3, with 9 bases identical to TRBD1. The ends lost 6 bases at V and 4 bases at J; junction bases unmatched: 7. The CDR3 spans 15 residues. The CDR3 sequence: CASRRTGVGGNTIYF. Written as DNA, the CDR3 is TGTGCCAGCAGGCGGACAGGGGTTGGGGGAAACACCATATATTTT.

This clonotype has more than one count but fewer than ten. The rearrangement uses TRBV5-6 and TRBJ2-1; D remains ambiguous. Germline CDR1 SGHDT, CDR2 YYEEEE. V was clipped by 3 bases and J by 6 bases, with 10 bases between them. The CDR3 sequence is 13 residues long. For the CDR3, the DNA is TGTGCCAGCAGCTCCCCCGAGTTCAATGAGCAGTTCTTC. Its protein is CASSSPEFNEQFF.

This clonotype was detected only once. This rearrangement joins TRBV29-1 to TRBJ2-5; no clear D gene. The CDR3 loop spans 11 amino acids. Trimming shortened V by 4 bases and J by 1 base, and 4 bases separated the two germline ends. Per germline, CDR1 SQVTM and CDR2 ANQGSEA. CDR3 DNA: TGCAGCGTTGGGGTCCAAGAGACCCAGTACTTC. Its translation is CSVGVQETQYF.